This TCR beta chain was sequenced in a study of patients and donors after allogeneic stem cell transplantation. One entry per CDR3 protein results from TCRdb running MiXCR on the RT-PCR reads. The table includes 80,000 to 90,000 distinct CDR3 sequences, 45% to 50% detected once. This receptor was taken from a human donor who was either an allogeneic HSCT recipient or a stem cell or donor lymphocyte infusion donor (not recorded which). It is not recorded whose cells these are; they may come from a transplant donor. Source material: blood, either unsorted or a sorted T cell fraction (not recorded which).

The CDR3 sequence is CATSRGVYNEQFF. The CDR3 nucleotides are TGTGCCACCAGCAGGGGAGTCTACAATGAGCAGTTCTTC. The chain recombines TRBV15 with TRBJ2-1, with D maybe TRBD2 (5 bases). CDR3 length: 13 amino acids. Germline-derived CDR1 and CDR2 are LNHNV and YYDKDF (reference sequence). The ends were cut back, 3 bases at V and 3 bases at J, with 6 bases in the middle.